This T cell receptor (beta chain) derives from a study of blood T cells in healthy people across ages. Background on the study: Capturing about one barcoded beta molecule per two T cells was achieved by template switching. Whole-study results and caveats: The long-lived group displayed more naive CD4+ cells, plus higher diversity, than the aged donors did. PBMC samples, being unsorted, prevented any conclusive comparison of naive and antigen-experienced cells.

Together with a sample-barcoded 5' primer, a J-beta primer mix was included in a second PCR lasting about 6 to 11 cycles. Every cDNA molecule bore a tag from a template-switch adaptor containing 12 random nucleotides. TCRdb reanalysed the 5' RACE reads using MiXCR and keeps one entry per CDR3 protein. The table has about 580,000 distinct CDR3 sequences, around 50% seen once. The sample holds one count of this clonotype. The antigen is not known. Being one base from a much bigger clone, this may be a read error. Sequenced input: blood. The source of this sequence is a man at least 80 years old in good health.

This CDR3 is CASSSASRGYEQYF. CDR3 DNA: TGTGCCAGCAGTTCCGCAAGCAGGGGATACGAGCAGTACTTC. V and J are TRBV12-3 or TRBV12-4 and TRBJ2-7; perhaps TRBD1 as D (6 bases). This CDR3 contains 14 residues. The V end was cut by 4 bases, the J end by 4 bases, with 14 bases between.